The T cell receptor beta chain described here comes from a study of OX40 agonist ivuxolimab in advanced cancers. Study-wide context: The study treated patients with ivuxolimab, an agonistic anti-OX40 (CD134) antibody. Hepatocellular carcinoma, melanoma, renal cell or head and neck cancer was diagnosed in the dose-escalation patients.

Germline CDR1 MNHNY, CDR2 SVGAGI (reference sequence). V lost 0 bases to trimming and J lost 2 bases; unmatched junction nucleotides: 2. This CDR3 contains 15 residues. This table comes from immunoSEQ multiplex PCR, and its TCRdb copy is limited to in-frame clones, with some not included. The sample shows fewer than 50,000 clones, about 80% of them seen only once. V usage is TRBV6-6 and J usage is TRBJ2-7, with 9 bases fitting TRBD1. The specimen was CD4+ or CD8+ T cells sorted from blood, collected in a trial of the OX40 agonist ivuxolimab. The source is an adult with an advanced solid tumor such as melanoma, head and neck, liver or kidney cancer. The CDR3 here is CASSYSGTGPYEQYF. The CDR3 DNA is TGTGCCAGCAGTTACTCCGGGACAGGGCCCTACGAGCAGTACTTC.